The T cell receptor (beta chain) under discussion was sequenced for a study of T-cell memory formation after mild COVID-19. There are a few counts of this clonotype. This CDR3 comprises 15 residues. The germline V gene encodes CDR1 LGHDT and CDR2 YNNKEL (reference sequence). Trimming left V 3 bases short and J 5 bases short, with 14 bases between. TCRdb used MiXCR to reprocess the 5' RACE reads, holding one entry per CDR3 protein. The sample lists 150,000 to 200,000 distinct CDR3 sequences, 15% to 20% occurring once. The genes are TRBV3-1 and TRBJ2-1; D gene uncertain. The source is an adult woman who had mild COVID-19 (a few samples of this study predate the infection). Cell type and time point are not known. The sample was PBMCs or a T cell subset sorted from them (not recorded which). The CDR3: CASSHPGPRNNEQFF. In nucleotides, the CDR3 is TGTGCCAGCAGCCACCCCGGACCCCGTAACAATGAGCAGTTCTTC.